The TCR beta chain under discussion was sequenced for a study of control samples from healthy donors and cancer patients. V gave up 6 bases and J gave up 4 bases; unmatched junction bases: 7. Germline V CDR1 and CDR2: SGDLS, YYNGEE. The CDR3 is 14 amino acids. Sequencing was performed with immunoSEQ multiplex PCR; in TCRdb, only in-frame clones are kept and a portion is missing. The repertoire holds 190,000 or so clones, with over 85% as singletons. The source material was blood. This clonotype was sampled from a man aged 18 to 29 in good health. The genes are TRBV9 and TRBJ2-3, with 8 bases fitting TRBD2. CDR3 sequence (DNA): TGTGCCAGCACTCCGGGGGGGGCCGCAGATACGCAGTATTTT. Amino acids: CASTPGGAADTQYF.